The 25 T cell receptor beta chains below were found in one sample sequenced in a study of cytomegalovirus exposure and HLA in healthy donors. PCR involved 60 Vbeta and 13 Jbeta primers. Clones were sequenced by immunoSEQ multiplex PCR, and TCRdb holds only the in-frame ones, with some missing. This repertoire shows some 150,000 clones, around 81% found once; its top ten account for about 2.1%. Sequenced input: PBMCs. The receptors were gathered from a woman aged 25-40 years in good health and CMV-seropositive.

This clone was detected only a few times. The rearrangement links TRBV4-1 to TRBJ1-6; 11 bases match TRBD1. With 4 bases clipped from V and 9 bases from J, the junction kept 8 bases outside the gene matches. CDR3 length: 16 residues. Per the germline V gene, CDR1 is MGHRA and CDR2 is YSYEKL. CDR3 protein: CASSPQGGTGGSPLHF. The CDR3, as DNA: TGCGCCAGCAGCCCTCAGGGAGGGACAGGGGGTTCACCCCTCCACTTT.

This clone was counted between two and nine times. V and J are TRBV7-9 and TRBJ1-5; D gene uncertain. V lost 5 bases, J lost 1 base, and 9 bases lay in between. The CDR3 totals 14 residues. Germline CDR1 reads SEHNR; CDR2 reads FQNEAQ (reference sequence). The CDR3 region has the DNA TGTGCCAGCAGCGCCCACAACAGCAATCAGCCCCAGCATTTT. It encodes CASSAHNSNQPQHF. Based on the CDR3 plus reference TRBV7-9 and TRBJ1-5, the full variable domain is DTGVSQNPRHKITKRGQNVTFRCDPISEHNRLYWYRQTLGQGPEFLTYFQNEAQLEKSRLLSDRFSAERPKGSFSTLEIQRTEQGDSAMYLCASSAHNSNQPQHFGDGTRLSIL.

V and J are TRBV4-3 and TRBJ2-2, with a weak D call TRBD2 (6 bases). Germline V gene lookup returns CDR1 LGHNA and CDR2 YSLEER. The CDR3 runs to 14 residues. Trimming stripped 0 bases from V and 9 bases from J, with 11 bases between. The CDR3 DNA follows: TGCGCCAGCAGCCAAGAAACGGGGGTTTGGGAGCTGTTTTTT. Its protein product is CASSQETGVWELFF.

This chain links TRBV4-3 with TRBJ2-6, with D tentatively TRBD2 (6 bases). The germline V gene encodes CDR1 LGHNA and CDR2 YSLEER. CDR3 length: 16 residues. The V end was cut by 6 bases, the J end by 4 bases, with 16 bases between. CDR3: CASSQGAEGGANVLTF. The CDR3 DNA follows: TGCGCCAGCAGTCAGGGAGCGGAGGGGGGGGCCAACGTCCTGACTTTC.

The chain is built from TRBV6-1 and TRBJ1-6; TRBD1 is a possible D gene (5 bases). The CDR3 runs 14 residues. Germline V gene sequence: CDR1 MNHNS, CDR2 SASEGT. V gave up 4 bases and J gave up 8 bases, with 12 bases separating them. Here the CDR3 DNA reads TGTGCCAGCAGTGGCAGGGACTTTTATTCACCCCTCCACTTT. Translated, it gives CASSGRDFYSPLHF.

CDR3 nucleotides: TGTGCCAGCAGTGCTCAGCCGACAGGGTCCAATAATTCACCCCTCCACTTT. As protein: CASSAQPTGSNNSPLHF. This chain connects TRBV6-1 to TRBJ1-6; 7 nucleotides line up with TRBD1. This CDR3 has 17 amino acids. Germline assignment: CDR1 MNHNS and CDR2 SASEGT. The ends lost 4 bases at V and 5 bases at J; junction bases unmatched: 11.

On this clone: At one boundary the junction diverges from the germline segment, which might be a read error. The V gene is TRBV9, the J gene TRBJ2-3; D gene unclear. The CDR3 consists of 14 residues. The germline gives CDR1 SGDLS, CDR2 YYNGEE. The CDR3 DNA sequence: TGTGCCAGCAGCGTAGGGAAGGCTACAGTTACGCAGTATTTT. Translated: CASSVGKATVTQYF.

This chain joins TRBV5-1 and TRBJ2-2; 9 nucleotides agree with TRBD2. Trimming at V came to 2 bases and at J to 6 bases, leaving 5 bases not matched to a gene. Germline CDR1 and CDR2: SGHRS and YFSETQ. The CDR3 is made up of 15 amino acids. The CDR3 coding sequence is TGCGCCAGCAGCTTATTAGCGGGAGCGGCCGGGGAGCTGTTTTTT. This encodes CASSLLAGAAGELFF.

The rearrangement links TRBV6-5 to TRBJ2-1, with D tentatively TRBD2 (6 bases). Trimming removed 6 bases at V and 4 bases at J, with 13 bases between. The CDR3 length is 14 residues. Germline V gives CDR1 MNHEY, CDR2 SVGAGI. CDR3 nucleotides: TGTGCCAGCAGCACAGCGGGCCCTTACAATGAGCAGTTCTTC. This sequence encodes CASSTAGPYNEQFF.

The V and J genes are TRBV11-2 and TRBJ2-7; 9 bases align to TRBD2. Trimming took 0 bases from V and 4 from J; bases not matched to a gene: 7. The germline gives CDR1 SGHAT, CDR2 FQNNGV. The CDR3 covers 16 residues. DNA of the CDR3: TGTGCCAGCAGCTTAGAAGCTAGCGGGATGGTATACGAGCAGTACTTC. Encoded protein: CASSLEASGMVYEQYF.

The V and J genes are TRBV18 and TRBJ1-2, with D tentatively TRBD1 (6 bases). The CDR3 is 13 amino acids. In germline, CDR1 is KGHSH, CDR2 LQKENI. V was pared by 5 bases and J by 8 bases, with 15 bases between. The CDR3 DNA is TGTGCCAGCTCAGAGGGCAGGGGTAACGGCTACACCTTC. Translating gives CASSEGRGNGYTF.

This clone was found a few times. The chain couples TRBV27 to TRBJ2-2, with D unclear. Germline V CDR1 and CDR2: MNHEY, SMNVEV (reference sequence). The CDR3 has 15 amino acids. V was cut by 0 bases and J by 1 base, with 6 bases left in between. CDR3 amino acids: CASSLSTGNTGELFF. The CDR3 nucleotides read TGTGCCAGCAGTTTATCAACCGGGAACACCGGGGAGCTGTTTTTT.

The V and J genes are TRBV15 and TRBJ1-4; D possibly corresponds to TRBD1 (6 bases). From germline, CDR1 is LNHNV and CDR2 YYDKDF (reference sequence). This CDR3 is built from 14 residues. Trimming removed 3 bases from V and 6 bases from J, with 11 bases in between. CDR3: CATSRDSLYEKLFF. CDR3 DNA sequence: TGTGCCACCAGCAGGGACAGCTTGTATGAAAAACTGTTTTTT.

The gene calls are TRBV2 and TRBJ2-7, with 10 nucleotides matching TRBD1. V gave up 2 bases and J gave up 2 bases; unmatched junction bases: 6. In germline, CDR1 is SNHLY, CDR2 FYNNEI. The CDR3 consists of 16 residues. CDR3 coding DNA: TGTGCCAGCAGTGAACAAGGGACAGGGGACGCCTACGAGCAGTACTTC. Its translation is CASSEQGTGDAYEQYF.

The chain carries TRBV7-6 and TRBJ2-5, with unresolved D. Germline V gene lookup returns CDR1 SGHVS and CDR2 FNYEAQ. The V end lost 2 bases, the J end lost 2 bases, and 15 bases lay between the germline ends. The CDR3 sequence is 16 residues long. CDR3 nucleotides: TGTGCCAGCAGCTTATTGACTGGAAACTCTCAAGAGACCCAGTACTTC. This translates into CASSLLTGNSQETQYF. Full variable domain (outside the CDR3, taken from reference TRBV7-6 and TRBJ2-5): GAGVSQSPRYKVTKRGQDVALRCDPISGHVSLYWYRQALGQGPEFLTYFNYEAQQDKSGLPNDRFSAERPEGSISTLTIQRTEQRDSAMYRCASSLLTGNSQETQYFGPGTRLLVL.

This clone has only a few counts. The chain couples TRBV6-5 to TRBJ1-5; possibly TRBD1 for D (6 bases). The CDR3 spans 13 residues. Trimming took off 5 bases at V and 6 bases at J, with 11 bases between the two ends. The V gene's germline CDR1 is MNHEY and CDR2 SVGAGI. The chain's CDR3 is CASSTGGAQPQHF. In nucleotides, the CDR3 is TGTGCCAGCAGTACCGGGGGGGCTCAGCCCCAGCATTTT.

This clone came up a few times. The chain has TRBV5-1 and TRBJ2-2; D is perhaps TRBD2 (6 bases). This CDR3 is 14 amino acids long. In germline, CDR1 is SGHRS, CDR2 YFSETQ. Trimming took 6 bases from V and 1 from J, leaving 10 bases between them. CDR3 in amino acids: CASNGGKNTGELFF. DNA for the CDR3: TGCGCCAGCAATGGGGGGAAGAACACCGGGGAGCTGTTTTTT.

CDR3 in amino acids: CASSEGWAEVEAFF. The CDR3 nucleotides read TGTGCCAGCAGTGAAGGATGGGCAGAAGTCGAAGCTTTCTTT. This chain links TRBV2 with TRBJ1-1; D gene uncertain. V was shortened by 1 base and J by 8 bases, with 14 bases between the two germline ends. The length of the CDR3 is 14 residues. Germline CDR1 and CDR2: SNHLY and FYNNEI.

A single count supports this clone. The chain carries TRBV30 and TRBJ1-3; weak D call: TRBD1 (5 bases). The V gene lost 1 base and the J gene lost 7 bases, with 8 bases spanning the gap. The germline V gene encodes CDR1 GTSNPN and CDR2 SVGIG (reference sequence). The CDR3 consists of 12 residues. DNA for the CDR3: TGTGCCTGGAGTGGGGGGGGGAACACCATATATTTT. Translation: CAWSGGGNTIYF.

The rearrangement links TRBV27 to TRBJ2-7, with 7 bases lining up with TRBD2. Looked up from germline, CDR1 is MNHEY and CDR2 is SMNVEV (reference sequence). This CDR3 contains 15 residues. The ends lost 2 bases at V and 4 bases at J; junction bases unmatched: 8. This chain's CDR3 is CASSLKVPGRYEQYF. The CDR3 region has the DNA TGTGCCAGCAGTTTAAAAGTGCCCGGGAGGTACGAGCAGTACTTC.

The CDR3 DNA sequence: TGTGCCAGCAGTGAATCGACCTTACAGGGAAAGGGGGACTATGGCTACACCTTC. As protein: CASSESTLQGKGDYGYTF. The gene calls are TRBV25-1 and TRBJ1-2, with D possibly matching TRBD1 (6 bases). V lost 1 base to trimming and J lost 3 bases, with 21 bases between them. Germline-derived CDR1 and CDR2 are MGHDK and SYGVNS. The CDR3 sequence is 18 residues long.

This chain joins TRBV25-1 and TRBJ2-7; 8 bases agree with TRBD1. The CDR3 has 15 residues. Germline CDR1 and CDR2: MGHDK and SYGVNS. Trimming at V came to 3 bases and at J to 6 bases, leaving 10 bases not matched to a gene. CDR3 residues: CASSEGGRGRLEQYF. In DNA form, the CDR3 reads TGTGCCAGCAGTGAGGGAGGCAGGGGGCGCCTCGAGCAGTACTTC.

This clone was seen more than once but under ten times. V gene TRBV4-3 combines with J gene TRBJ2-7; the D is unclear. CDR3 length equals 13 residues. Germline loops: CDR1 LGHNA, CDR2 YSLEER. V lost 0 bases to trimming and J lost 6 bases, with 9 bases between them. The CDR3 here is CASSQDLTTEQYF. CDR3 DNA sequence: TGCGCCAGCAGCCAAGATCTCACAACCGAGCAGTACTTC.

There are a few counts of this clone. The chain carries TRBV6-4 and TRBJ1-2; the match to TRBD1 covers 12 bases. The CDR3 loop spans 16 amino acids. The V segment lost 0 bases and the J segment 4 bases; nucleotides outside the gene matches: 3. Germline CDR1 and CDR2: MRHNA and SNTAGT. CDR3 protein: CASSDSGTGGFYGYTF. In DNA, the CDR3 is TGTGCCAGCAGTGACTCCGGGACAGGGGGCTTCTATGGCTACACCTTC.

The chain has TRBV10-3 and TRBJ1-2; 8 positions match TRBD1. The CDR3 sequence is 17 residues long. The J segment lost 6 bases and the V segment lost 8 bases, leaving 20 bases of the junction unmatched. Germline CDR1 ENHRY, CDR2 SYGVKD. Here the CDR3 reads CAISNQGAPHTGNGYTF. The DNA for the CDR3 is TGTGCCATCTCAAACCAGGGGGCTCCCCACACGGGAAATGGCTACACCTTC.